These 8 T cell receptor beta chains share one sample of origin, sequenced in a study of T cells in Graves' hyperthyroidism and ophthalmopathy (dated 2019 in TCRdb). Library method: multiplex PCR. For sequencing, an Illumina HiSeq 2000 was employed. Amplification of TCR beta CDR3 regions was carried out from RNA transcripts. A first-round RT-PCR of the TCR CDR3 used the HTBI primer set with the Qiagen OneStep RT-PCR kit. In-frame beta chains were kept once TCRdb had trimmed the public reads at Q25 with fastp and called clones with MiXCR. Each CDR3 protein gets just one entry, which takes the most common genes and DNA from the rows behind it. For this sample the table gives 250,000 to 300,000 distinct CDR3 sequences, of which roughly 19% were detected only once. The ten largest account for about two fifths of the sample. The sample taken for sequencing was blood. These receptors all come from a man between 45 and 60 years old with Graves' ophthalmopathy.

This clonotype was seen a handful of times. The chain combines TRBV5-4 with TRBJ2-3; D gene unclear. CDR3 length equals 13 residues. Germline V CDR1 and CDR2: SGHNT, YYREEE (reference sequence). V was shortened by 3 bases and J by 8 bases, with 13 bases between the two germline ends. The CDR3 loop is CASSSTPDGTQYF. In DNA, the CDR3 is TGTGCCAGCAGCTCCACCCCAGATGGTACGCAGTATTTT.

The V and J genes are TRBV28 and TRBJ1-3; D is ambiguous. Germline V gene sequence: CDR1 MDHEN, CDR2 SYDVKM. V was clipped by 1 base and J by 0 bases, with 7 bases between them. The CDR3 runs 15 residues. The CDR3 loop reads CASSLFRNSGNTIYF. DNA for the CDR3: TGTGCCAGCAGTTTATTTCGAAACTCTGGAAACACCATATATTTT.

The chain carries TRBV6-1 and TRBJ1-2; D possibly corresponds to TRBD1 (5 bases). This CDR3 contains 17 residues. Germline-derived CDR1 and CDR2 are MNHNS and SASEGT. V was cut by 0 bases and J by 4 bases, with 18 bases left in between. The CDR3 reads CASSEAAGTAKGYGYTF. The CDR3 DNA reads TGTGCCAGCAGTGAAGCAGCCGGGACCGCGAAGGGCTATGGCTACACCTTC.

CDR3 region: CASRVGTSGTDTQYF. As DNA, the CDR3 is TGTGCCAGCAGAGTCGGGACTAGCGGCACAGATACGCAGTATTTT. The rearrangement joins TRBV2 to TRBJ2-3; TRBD2 matches 10 bases. V lost 6 bases and J lost 1; bases outside the gene matches: 4. The germline V gene has CDR1 SNHLY and CDR2 FYNNEI. CDR3 length: 15 residues.

This chain uses TRBV13 with TRBJ2-1; tentatively, D is TRBD2 (6 bases). Germline CDR1 PRHDT, CDR2 FYEKMQ (reference sequence). The CDR3 sequence is 15 residues long. The V gene lost 3 bases and the J gene lost 3 bases, with 12 bases spanning the gap. The CDR3 reads CASSFGTESYNEQFF. The CDR3 DNA reads TGTGCCAGCAGCTTCGGGACTGAGAGCTACAATGAGCAGTTCTTC.

This clonotype was counted between two and nine times. J is TRBJ2-7 and V is TRBV5-1, with TRBD1 matching 7 bases. The CDR3 has 15 residues. CDR1 is SGHRS and CDR2 is YFSETQ in the germline V gene. The V and J ends lost 3 bases and 3 bases, in that order; junction bases with no gene match: 9. The CDR3 here is CASSSNPGGNYEQYF. In DNA, the CDR3 is TGCGCCAGCAGCTCGAACCCAGGGGGAAACTACGAGCAGTACTTC.

This clonotype occurred many times. The chain recombines TRBV11-2 with TRBJ2-2; the match to TRBD2 covers 8 bases. The V gene's germline CDR1 is SGHAT and CDR2 FQNNGV. This CDR3 has 15 residues. Trimming at V came to 5 bases and at J to 2 bases, leaving 4 bases not matched to a gene. CDR3 coding DNA: TGTGCCAGCAGCCGTACTAGCGGAAACACCGGGGAGCTGTTTTTT. Its translation: CASSRTSGNTGELFF.

This chain links TRBV5-4 with TRBJ2-3, with 13 bases lining up with TRBD2. V trimming: 4 bases; J trimming: 3 bases; junction bases outside the gene matches: 2. The CDR3 has 15 residues. Germline CDR1 and CDR2: SGHNT and YYREEE (reference sequence). CDR3 region: CASSGTSGTTDTQYF. DNA of the CDR3: TGTGCCAGCAGCGGGACTAGCGGGACTACAGATACGCAGTATTTT.